This is a list of T cell receptor beta chains from one sample in a study of early T cells in non-severe SARS-CoV-2 infection. TCRdb re-called the 5' RACE reads through MiXCR, storing one row per CDR3 protein. The data show approximately 23,000 distinct CDR3 sequences, about 4.2% seen once. The sequencing input was whole blood. These receptors were taken from an adult who was a healthcare worker with PCR-confirmed SARS-CoV-2 infection or an uninfected control (not recorded which). Each CDR3 is given with its conserved first and last residue. The D gene is left open where the match is weak. Clone sizes are given selectively: once, few, many, or a class where the clone is expanded.

TRBJ2-7 many 16 TRBV10-3 TRBD2 CAISPRLAGGLVEQYF TGTGCCATCAGCCCAAGACTAGCGGGGGGTCTTGTCGAGCAGTACTTC
TRBJ1-1 few 13 TRBV6-5 NA CASRRDRNTEAFF TGTGCCAGCAGGAGAGACAGGAACACTGAAGCTTTCTTT
TRBJ2-2 medium-sized 14 TRBV19 TRBD2 CASRTSGDTGELFF TGTGCCAGTAGAACTAGCGGGGACACCGGGGAGCTGTTTTTT
TRBJ2-3 few 14 TRBV18 TRBD2 CATSRLASTDTQYF TGTGCCACATCCCGACTAGCGAGCACAGATACGCAGTATTTT
TRBJ2-7 many 14 TRBV7-9 NA CASSGHRDRYEQYF TGTGCCAGCAGCGGACACCGGGACCGGTACGAGCAGTACTTC
TRBJ2-3 many 13 TRBV29-1 NA CSVALGPTDTQYF TGCAGCGTTGCGTTGGGGCCCACAGATACGCAGTATTTT
TRBJ2-7 many 14 TRBV20-1 NA CSARALWSASEQYF TGCAGTGCTAGAGCTCTCTGGTCCGCTAGCGAGCAGTACTTC
TRBJ2-3 few 15 TRBV6-4 TRBD2 CASSASSGATDTQYF TGTGCCAGCAGCGCCTCTAGCGGGGCCACAGATACGCAGTATTTT
TRBJ2-3 few 16 TRBV6-1 NA CASSLSVGLRTDTQYF TGTGCCAGCAGCCTCTCAGTGGGACTCCGCACAGATACGCAGTATTTT
TRBJ2-7 many 18 TRBV7-9 TRBD2 CASSSLLLGLGLADEQYF TGTGCCAGCAGCTCCCTCCTCTTAGGCCTGGGACTAGCGGACGAGCAGTACTTC
TRBJ2-5 few 13 TRBV20-1 NA CSARFDRAPTPYF TGCAGTGCTAGATTCGATAGGGCCCCCACGCCGTACTTC
TRBJ2-7 NA 13 TRBV25-1 NA CASRLAGGYEQYF TGTGCCAGCAGGTTAGCTGGGGGATACGAGCAGTACTTC
TRBJ2-1 medium-sized 15 TRBV5-1 NA CASSLRADSYNEQFF TGCGCCAGCAGCTTGAGGGCGGATTCCTACAATGAGCAGTTCTTC
TRBJ2-5 few 15 TRBV11-2 TRBD2 CASAPAGGFQETQYF TGTGCCAGCGCTCCGGCGGGAGGCTTTCAAGAGACCCAGTACTTC
TRBJ1-6 many 15 TRBV9 NA CASSVGWRFQTPLHF TGTGCCAGCAGCGTCGGATGGAGGTTTCAGACACCCCTCCACTTT
TRBJ2-7 NA 13 TRBV5-1 NA CASSQSGGSEQYF TGCGCCAGCAGCCAGAGTGGGGGCAGCGAGCAGTACTTC
TRBJ2-7 NA 14 TRBV3-2 NA CASSQDLNGGEQYF TGTGCCAGCAGCCAAGACCTAAATGGGGGCGAGCAGTACTTC
TRBJ1-1 NA 13 TRBV30 NA CAWSQGINTEAFF TGTGCCTGGAGCCAGGGGATTAACACTGAAGCTTTCTTT
TRBJ2-7 many 14 TRBV28 NA CASSFPGADYEQYF TGTGCCAGCAGTTTCCCAGGGGCCGACTACGAGCAGTACTTC
TRBJ1-1 many 13 TRBV12-3/TRBV12-4 NA CASSVTAFTEAFF TGTGCCAGCAGCGTGACAGCCTTCACTGAAGCTTTCTTT
TRBJ2-7 few 12 TRBV27 NA CASSPGPYEQYF TGTGCCAGCAGTCCAGGGCCTTACGAGCAGTACTTC
TRBJ2-7 medium-sized 14 TRBV27 TRBD1 CASSLKGASYEQYF TGTGCCAGCAGTTTGAAGGGGGCCTCCTACGAGCAGTACTTC
TRBJ1-3 many 15 TRBV18 NA CASSPPGATGNTIYF TGTGCCAGCTCACCACCGGGGGCCACTGGAAACACCATATATTTT
TRBJ1-1 many 14 TRBV7-2 NA CASSLLGKNTEAFF TGTGCCAGCAGCTTACTCGGCAAGAACACTGAAGCTTTCTTT
TRBJ2-7 many 14 TRBV6-5 NA CASSLTDRTYEQYF TGTGCCAGCAGCCTCACCGACAGGACCTACGAGCAGTACTTC
TRBJ2-1 many 12 TRBV20-1 NA CSGLGIYNEQFF TGCAGTGGACTGGGGATTTACAATGAGCAGTTCTTC
TRBJ2-3 many 17 TRBV20-1 TRBD2 CSTPSPLAGGPTDTQYF TGCAGTACCCCGAGCCCCCTAGCGGGAGGCCCCACAGATACGCAGTATTTT
TRBJ2-5 many 13 TRBV12-3/TRBV12-4 NA CASSRRTEETQYF TGTGCCAGCAGTCGTCGGACGGAAGAGACCCAGTACTTC
TRBJ1-2 many 16 TRBV19 NA CASSMTRGKNNYGYTF TGTGCCAGTAGTATGACCAGAGGGAAAAACAACTATGGCTACACCTTC
TRBJ2-1 many 16 TRBV3-1 TRBD2 CASSRSGLADYNEQFF TGTGCCAGCAGCCGATCGGGACTAGCGGACTACAATGAACAGTTCTTC
TRBJ1-4 many 13 TRBV20-1 NA CSATFEPNEKLFF TGCAGTGCTACGTTTGAACCAAATGAAAAACTGTTTTTT
TRBJ1-1 many 13 TRBV20-1 NA CSARDLQGTEAFF TGCAGTGCTAGAGATCTCCAGGGGACTGAAGCTTTCTTT
TRBJ1-1 few 17 TRBV4-2 NA CASSQESTGYLSGLAFF TGTGCCAGCAGCCAAGAAAGCACAGGGTATTTATCTGGTTTGGCTTTCTTT
TRBJ1-4 many 15 TRBV6-6 TRBD1 CASSYGTGDDEKLFF TGTGCCAGCAGTTACGGCACAGGGGACGATGAAAAACTGTTTTTT
TRBJ1-6 many 17 TRBV6-6 TRBD1 CASSYGGQGVRNSPLHF TGTGCCAGCAGTTACGGGGGACAGGGGGTTCGGAATTCACCCCTCCACTTT
TRBJ1-4 many 17 TRBV4-1 TRBD1 CASSQDDGTGGSEKLFF TGCGCCAGCAGCCAAGATGACGGGACAGGAGGGAGTGAAAAACTGTTTTTT
TRBJ2-3 medium-sized 14 TRBV2 NA CASSGRERTDTQYF TGTGCCAGCAGTGGGAGGGAGCGGACAGATACGCAGTATTTT
TRBJ2-1 many 17 TRBV28 NA CASSLFGTGGDYNEQFF TGTGCCAGCAGCCTCTTCGGTACTGGCGGCGACTACAATGAGCAGTTCTTC
TRBJ2-6 NA 14 TRBV2 NA CASSELSGANVLTF TGTGCCAGCAGTGAACTCTCTGGGGCCAACGTCCTGACTTTC
TRBJ2-4 many 18 TRBV28 NA CASSYPRSGKLAKNIQYF TGTGCCAGCAGTTATCCCAGAAGCGGTAAACTAGCCAAAAACATTCAGTACTTC
TRBJ2-3 few 17 TRBV27 NA CASIPTARDGSTDTQYF TGTGCCAGCATCCCGACCGCCCGGGATGGAAGCACAGATACGCAGTATTTT